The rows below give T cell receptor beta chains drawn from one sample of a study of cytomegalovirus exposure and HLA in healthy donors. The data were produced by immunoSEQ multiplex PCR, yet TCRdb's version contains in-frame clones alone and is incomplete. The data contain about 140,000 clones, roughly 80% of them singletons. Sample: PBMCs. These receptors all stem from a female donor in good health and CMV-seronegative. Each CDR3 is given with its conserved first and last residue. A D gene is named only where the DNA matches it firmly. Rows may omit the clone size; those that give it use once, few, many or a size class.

CDR3nt: TGTGCCAGCTCACCAGGTGACAACTACGAGCAGTACTTC
CDR3aa: CASSPGDNYEQYF
d_gene: -
j_gene: TRBJ2-7
v_gene: TRBV18
abundance: -

CDR3nt: TGCGCCAGCAGCGTGGGACAGAACAATGAGCAGTTCTTC
CDR3aa: CASSVGQNNEQFF
d_gene: TRBD1
j_gene: TRBJ2-1
v_gene: TRBV5-1
abundance: few

CDR3nt: TGTGCCAGCAGCGGGGGGGGCGGGGATTACTACAATGAGCAGTTCTTC
CDR3aa: CASSGGGGDYYNEQFF
d_gene: -
j_gene: TRBJ2-1
v_gene: TRBV7-9
abundance: -

CDR3nt: TGTGCCAGCAGCGAGGGGGATAGCAATCAGCCCCAGCATTTT
CDR3aa: CASSEGDSNQPQHF
d_gene: -
j_gene: TRBJ1-5
v_gene: TRBV9
abundance: -

CDR3nt: TGTGCCAGCAGTGAGACTAGGTCCGGGGAGCTGTTTTTT
CDR3aa: CASSETRSGELFF
d_gene: -
j_gene: TRBJ2-2
v_gene: TRBV6-4
abundance: -

CDR3nt: TGTGCCAGCAGCTTCGATCACAGTCCTGGAAACACCATATATTTT
CDR3aa: CASSFDHSPGNTIYF
d_gene: -
j_gene: TRBJ1-3
v_gene: TRBV7-3
abundance: -

CDR3nt: TGCGCCAGCGAGATCCCCGCGAACACCGGGGAGCTGTTTTTT
CDR3aa: CASEIPANTGELFF
d_gene: -
j_gene: TRBJ2-2
v_gene: TRBV5-1
abundance: -

CDR3nt: TGTGCCAGCAGTTACTACAATCAGCCCCAGCATTTT
CDR3aa: CASSYYNQPQHF
d_gene: -
j_gene: TRBJ1-5
v_gene: TRBV7-2
abundance: -

CDR3nt: TGTGCCAGCAGCTTAATATTCGACAGACCAAACACTGAAGCTTTCTTT
CDR3aa: CASSLIFDRPNTEAFF
d_gene: -
j_gene: TRBJ1-1
v_gene: TRBV7-6
abundance: -

CDR3nt: TGTGCCAGCAGCTTAGGAGGGTTCGGCGAGTACGAGCAGTACTTC
CDR3aa: CASSLGGFGEYEQYF
d_gene: -
j_gene: TRBJ2-7
v_gene: TRBV7-9
abundance: -

CDR3nt: TGTGCCAGCAGCTCGACTTACGGAGTAATGAACACCGGGGAGCTGTTTTTT
CDR3aa: CASSSTYGVMNTGELFF
d_gene: -
j_gene: TRBJ2-2
v_gene: TRBV7-2
abundance: -

CDR3nt: TGTGCCAGCAGCGGCTCGACAGGGGGTGGCTATGGCTACACCTTC
CDR3aa: CASSGSTGGGYGYTF
d_gene: TRBD1
j_gene: TRBJ1-2
v_gene: TRBV9
abundance: few

CDR3nt: TGTGCCAGCAGCCAGGGACAGGGGTTTCTCAATGAAAAACTGTTTTTT
CDR3aa: CASSQGQGFLNEKLFF
d_gene: TRBD1
j_gene: TRBJ1-4
v_gene: TRBV7-9
abundance: few

CDR3nt: TGCAGCGTTGAAGGGGCAACAACTAATGAAAAACTGTTTTTT
CDR3aa: CSVEGATTNEKLFF
d_gene: -
j_gene: TRBJ1-4
v_gene: TRBV29-1
abundance: -

CDR3nt: TGCGCCAGCAGCTTGAGGGGGGGCTTCTACGAGCAGTACTTC
CDR3aa: CASSLRGGFYEQYF
d_gene: -
j_gene: TRBJ2-7
v_gene: TRBV5-1
abundance: -

CDR3nt: TGCGCCAGCAGCCAAGAGCTGGACAGTAAAAAACTGTTTTTT
CDR3aa: CASSQELDSKKLFF
d_gene: -
j_gene: TRBJ1-4
v_gene: TRBV4-3
abundance: few

CDR3nt: TGTGCCAGCAGCACAGGACTAGCGGTAACAGATACGCAGTATTTT
CDR3aa: CASSTGLAVTDTQYF
d_gene: TRBD2
j_gene: TRBJ2-3
v_gene: TRBV5-4
abundance: -

CDR3nt: TGTGCCATCAGGGAACCTCGACAGGGGAGCTACGAGCAGTACTTC
CDR3aa: CAIREPRQGSYEQYF
d_gene: TRBD1
j_gene: TRBJ2-7
v_gene: TRBV10-3
abundance: -

CDR3nt: TGTGCCAGCAGCCAAGGGAGGGGGCTAAGGGAGCAGTACTTC
CDR3aa: CASSQGRGLREQYF
d_gene: -
j_gene: TRBJ2-7
v_gene: TRBV14
abundance: -

CDR3nt: TGCGCCAGCAGCTCTTCCGAGGACTATGGCTACACCTTC
CDR3aa: CASSSSEDYGYTF
d_gene: -
j_gene: TRBJ1-2
v_gene: TRBV5-1
abundance: -

CDR3nt: TGTGCCAGCAGCTTGGACAGGGGAAGCTCCTACAATGAGCAGTTCTTC
CDR3aa: CASSLDRGSSYNEQFF
d_gene: TRBD1
j_gene: TRBJ2-1
v_gene: TRBV5-4
abundance: once

CDR3nt: TGTGCCAGTAGTAGATCGACAGGGGGCTACGAGCAGTACTTC
CDR3aa: CASSRSTGGYEQYF
d_gene: TRBD1
j_gene: TRBJ2-7
v_gene: TRBV19
abundance: -

CDR3nt: TGTGCCGGAACTAGCTCCTACGAGCAGTACTTC
CDR3aa: CAGTSSYEQYF
d_gene: -
j_gene: TRBJ2-7
v_gene: TRBV30
abundance: -

CDR3nt: TGTGCCAGCAGTTTCTTGGGCGGGGGGAGGCAGCCCCAGCATTTT
CDR3aa: CASSFLGGGRQPQHF
d_gene: -
j_gene: TRBJ1-5
v_gene: TRBV28
abundance: -

CDR3nt: TGTGCCAGCGGACTAGCCGATCAAGAGACCCAGTACTTC
CDR3aa: CASGLADQETQYF
d_gene: TRBD2
j_gene: TRBJ2-5
v_gene: TRBV2
abundance: -

CDR3nt: TGTGCCAGCAGCTTGTCGACAGAAATCTATGGCTACACCTTC
CDR3aa: CASSLSTEIYGYTF
d_gene: -
j_gene: TRBJ1-2
v_gene: TRBV5-5
abundance: -